Listed below are T cell receptor beta chains from one sample, sequenced in a study of shared clonotypes between healthy human individuals. This table comes from immunoSEQ multiplex PCR, and its TCRdb copy is limited to in-frame clones, with some not included. Of around 1.1 million clones in the sample, around 78% were seen once. Material: memory CD4+ T cells from PBMCs. All receptors derive from a man between 18 and 29 years old in good health. Some clones in this sample may be carry-over from other donors' samples. The conserved cysteine and the conserved F or W are not part of the CDR3 here.

CDR3 length,J gene,V gene,CDR3 protein
11,TRBJ2-7,TRBV29-1,SVDVPGTYEQY
12,TRBJ2-1,TRBV7-9,ASTRGGERNEQF
15,TRBJ1-1,TRBV2,ASSEGLGTGVNTEAF
13,TRBJ1-2,TRBV7-9,ASSLDRAVGAGYT
13,TRBJ2-3,TRBV9,ASTPGGSGADTQY
10,TRBJ2-1,TRBV2,ASQGSYNEQF
13,TRBJ2-3,TRBV5-1,ASSYTGRSTDTQY
13,TRBJ2-1,TRBV29-1,SGGAGWAMANEQF
11,TRBJ1-2,TRBV30,AWSAFENYGYT
16,TRBJ2-6,TRBV12-1,ASSVCTIGQSRANVLT